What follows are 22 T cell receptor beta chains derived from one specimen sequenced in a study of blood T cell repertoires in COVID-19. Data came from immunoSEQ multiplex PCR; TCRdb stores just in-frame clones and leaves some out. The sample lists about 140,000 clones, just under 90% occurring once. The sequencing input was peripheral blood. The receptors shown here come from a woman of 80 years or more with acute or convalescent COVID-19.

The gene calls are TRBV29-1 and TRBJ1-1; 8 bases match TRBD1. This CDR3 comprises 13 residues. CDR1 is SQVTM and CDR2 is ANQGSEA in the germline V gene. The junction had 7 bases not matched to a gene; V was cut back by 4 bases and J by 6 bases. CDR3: CSVVGQGASEAFF. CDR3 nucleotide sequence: TGCAGCGTTGTTGGTCAGGGGGCTTCTGAAGCTTTCTTT.

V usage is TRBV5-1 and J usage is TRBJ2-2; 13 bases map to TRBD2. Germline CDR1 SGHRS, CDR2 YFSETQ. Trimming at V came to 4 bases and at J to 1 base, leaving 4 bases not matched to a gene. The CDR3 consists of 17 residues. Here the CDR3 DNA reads TGCGCCAGCAGCCACGGACTAGCGGGGGTGAACACCGGGGAGCTGTTTTTT. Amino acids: CASSHGLAGVNTGELFF.

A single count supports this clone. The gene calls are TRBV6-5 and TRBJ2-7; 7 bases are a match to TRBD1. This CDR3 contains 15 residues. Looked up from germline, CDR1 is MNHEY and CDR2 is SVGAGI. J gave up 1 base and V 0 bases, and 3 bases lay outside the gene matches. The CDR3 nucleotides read TGTGCCAGCAGTTACTCGGCACAGGGGTCCTACGAGCAGTACTTC. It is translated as CASSYSAQGSYEQYF.

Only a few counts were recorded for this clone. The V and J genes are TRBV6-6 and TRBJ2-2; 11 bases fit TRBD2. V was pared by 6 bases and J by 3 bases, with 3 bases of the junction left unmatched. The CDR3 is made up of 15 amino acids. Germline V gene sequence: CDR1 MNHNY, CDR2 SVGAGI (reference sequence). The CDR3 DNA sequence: TGTGCCAGCAGATTTAGCGGGGGGGACACCGGGGAGCTGTTTTTT. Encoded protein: CASRFSGGDTGELFF.

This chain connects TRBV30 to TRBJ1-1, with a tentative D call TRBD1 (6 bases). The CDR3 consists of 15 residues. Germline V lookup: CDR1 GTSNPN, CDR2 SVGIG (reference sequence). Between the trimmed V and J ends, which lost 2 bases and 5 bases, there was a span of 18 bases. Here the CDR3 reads CAWSMAGAGWTEAFF. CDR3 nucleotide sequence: TGTGCCTGGAGTATGGCGGGGGCCGGATGGACTGAAGCTTTCTTT.

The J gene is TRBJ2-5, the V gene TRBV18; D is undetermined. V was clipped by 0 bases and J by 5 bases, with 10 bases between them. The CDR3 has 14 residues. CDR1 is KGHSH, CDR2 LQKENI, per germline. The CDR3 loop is CASSPPVAGETQYF. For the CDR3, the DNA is TGTGCCAGCTCACCACCGGTAGCCGGGGAGACCCAGTACTTC.

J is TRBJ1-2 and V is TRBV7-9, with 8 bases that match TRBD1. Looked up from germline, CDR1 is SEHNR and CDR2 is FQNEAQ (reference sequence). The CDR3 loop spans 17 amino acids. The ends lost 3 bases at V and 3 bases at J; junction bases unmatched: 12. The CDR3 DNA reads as TGTGCCAGCAGCTTGGAACCTTTTGGACAGGGAGACTATGGCTACACCTTC. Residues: CASSLEPFGQGDYGYTF.

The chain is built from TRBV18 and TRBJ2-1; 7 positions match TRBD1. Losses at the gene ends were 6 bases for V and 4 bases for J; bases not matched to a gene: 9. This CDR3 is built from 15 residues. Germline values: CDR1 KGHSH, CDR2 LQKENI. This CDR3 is CASSDQGQIYNEQFF. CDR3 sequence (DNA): TGTGCCAGCTCGGACCAGGGACAGATTTACAATGAGCAGTTCTTC.

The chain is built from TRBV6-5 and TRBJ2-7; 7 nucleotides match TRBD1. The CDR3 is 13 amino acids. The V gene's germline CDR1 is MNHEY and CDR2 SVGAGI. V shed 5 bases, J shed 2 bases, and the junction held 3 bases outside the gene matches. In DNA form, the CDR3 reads TGTGCCAGCAGTCACGACAGGGCCTACGAGCAGTACTTC. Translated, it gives CASSHDRAYEQYF.

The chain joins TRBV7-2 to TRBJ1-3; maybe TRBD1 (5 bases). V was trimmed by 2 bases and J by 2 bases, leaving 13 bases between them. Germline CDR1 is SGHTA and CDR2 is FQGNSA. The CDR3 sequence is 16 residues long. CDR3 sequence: CASSLRFGAPGNTIYF. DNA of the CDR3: TGTGCCAGCAGCTTACGATTTGGGGCGCCTGGAAACACCATATATTTT. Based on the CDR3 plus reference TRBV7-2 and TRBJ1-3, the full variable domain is GAGVSQSPSNKVTEKGKDVELRCDPISGHTALYWYRQSLGQGLEFLIYFQGNSAPDKSGLPSDRFSAERTGGSVSTLTIQRTQQEDSAVYLCASSLRFGAPGNTIYFGEGSWLTVV.

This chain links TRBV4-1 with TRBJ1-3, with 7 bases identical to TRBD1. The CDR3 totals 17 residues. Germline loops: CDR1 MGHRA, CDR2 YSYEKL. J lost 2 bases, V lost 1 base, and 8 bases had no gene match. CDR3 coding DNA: TGCGCCAGCAGCCAAGGACAGGGAAGGGGCCCTGGAAACACCATATATTTT. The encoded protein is CASSQGQGRGPGNTIYF.

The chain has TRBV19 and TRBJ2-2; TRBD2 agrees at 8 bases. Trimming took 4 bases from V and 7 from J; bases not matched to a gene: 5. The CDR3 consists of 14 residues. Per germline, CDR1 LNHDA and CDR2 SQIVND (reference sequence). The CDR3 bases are TGTGCCAGTAGTAAAGCGGGGGAGATCGGGGAGCTGTTTTTT. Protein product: CASSKAGEIGELFF. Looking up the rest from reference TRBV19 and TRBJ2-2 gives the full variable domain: DGGITQSPKYLFRKEGQNVTLSCEQNLNHDAMYWYRQDPGQGLRLIYYSQIVNDFQKGDIAEGYSVSREKKESFPLTVTSAQKNPTAFYLCASSKAGEIGELFFGEGSRLTVL.

CDR3 nucleotides: TGTGCCAGCAGCCAGGGGACAGGGGTGGGCTACACCTTC. Amino acid sequence: CASSQGTGVGYTF. The chain combines TRBV3-1 (or the pseudogene TRBV3-2) with TRBJ1-2; 10 bases line up with TRBD1. Per the germline V gene, CDR1 is LGHDT and CDR2 is YNNKEL (reference sequence). There are 13 residues in the CDR3. The junction had 3 bases not matched to a gene; V was cut back by 3 bases and J by 8 bases.

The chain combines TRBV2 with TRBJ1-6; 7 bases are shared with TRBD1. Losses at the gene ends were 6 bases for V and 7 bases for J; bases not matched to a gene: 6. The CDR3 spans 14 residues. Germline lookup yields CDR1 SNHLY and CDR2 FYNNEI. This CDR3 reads CASRKDRINSPLHF. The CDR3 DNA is TGTGCCAGCAGGAAGGACAGGATCAATTCACCCCTCCACTTT.

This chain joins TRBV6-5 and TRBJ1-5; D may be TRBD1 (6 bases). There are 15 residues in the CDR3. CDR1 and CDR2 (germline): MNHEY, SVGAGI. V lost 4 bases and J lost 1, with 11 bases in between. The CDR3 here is CASSLQGGSNQPQHF. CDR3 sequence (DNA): TGTGCCAGCAGTTTACAGGGCGGGAGCAATCAGCCCCAGCATTTT.

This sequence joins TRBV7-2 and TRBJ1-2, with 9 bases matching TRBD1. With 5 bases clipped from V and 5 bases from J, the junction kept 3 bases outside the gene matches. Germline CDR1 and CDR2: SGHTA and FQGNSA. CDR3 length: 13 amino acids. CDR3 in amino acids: CASSLGQGYGYTF. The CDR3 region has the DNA TGTGCCAGCAGCCTGGGACAGGGTTATGGCTACACCTTC.

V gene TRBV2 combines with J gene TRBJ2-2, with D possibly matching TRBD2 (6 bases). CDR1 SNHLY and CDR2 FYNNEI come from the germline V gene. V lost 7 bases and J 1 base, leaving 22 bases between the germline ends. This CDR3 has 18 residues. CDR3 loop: CASNPLASTLQNTGELFF. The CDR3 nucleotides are TGTGCCAGCAATCCCCTAGCGAGTACTCTACAGAACACCGGGGAGCTGTTTTTT.

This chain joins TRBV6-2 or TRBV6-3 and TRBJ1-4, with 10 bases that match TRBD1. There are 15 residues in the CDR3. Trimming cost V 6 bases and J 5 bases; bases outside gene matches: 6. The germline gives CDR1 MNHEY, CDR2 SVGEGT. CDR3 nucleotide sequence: TGTGCCAGCAGCACTCCGGGACAGGGGAATGAAAAACTGTTTTTT. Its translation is CASSTPGQGNEKLFF.

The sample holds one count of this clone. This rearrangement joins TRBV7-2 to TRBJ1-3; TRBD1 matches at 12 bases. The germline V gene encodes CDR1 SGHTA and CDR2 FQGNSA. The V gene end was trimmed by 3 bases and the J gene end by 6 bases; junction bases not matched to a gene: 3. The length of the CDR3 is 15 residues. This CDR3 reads CASSLGGQGANTIYF. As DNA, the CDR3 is TGTGCCAGCAGCTTGGGGGGACAGGGGGCAAACACCATATATTTT.

The CDR3 sequence: CASSSGQGTFLWGQRLTF. The CDR3 DNA sequence: TGTGCCAGCAGCTCCGGACAGGGGACTTTCCTTTGGGGCCAACGTCTGACTTTC. The genes are TRBV5-4 and TRBJ2-6; TRBD1 agrees at 9 bases. Germline loops: CDR1 SGHNT, CDR2 YYREEE (reference sequence). Losses at the gene ends were 3 bases for V and 16 bases for J; bases not matched to a gene: 23. CDR3 length equals 18 residues.

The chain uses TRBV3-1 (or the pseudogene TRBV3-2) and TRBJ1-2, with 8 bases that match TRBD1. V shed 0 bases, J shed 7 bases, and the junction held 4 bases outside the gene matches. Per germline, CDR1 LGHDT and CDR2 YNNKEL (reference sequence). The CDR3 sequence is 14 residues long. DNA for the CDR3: TGTGCCAGCAGCCAAGAAGGGCAGGGGGCTGGCTACACCTTC. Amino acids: CASSQEGQGAGYTF.

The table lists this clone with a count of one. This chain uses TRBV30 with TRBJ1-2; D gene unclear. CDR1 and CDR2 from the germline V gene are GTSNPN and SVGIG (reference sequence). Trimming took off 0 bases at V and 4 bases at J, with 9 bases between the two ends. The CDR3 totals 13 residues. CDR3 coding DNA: TGTGCCTGGAGTGTTGGCCCATCCTATGGCTACACCTTC. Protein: CAWSVGPSYGYTF.